The 26 T cell receptor beta chains reported below all come from one sample, sequenced in a study of PD-L1 blockade in urothelial cancer. This table comes from immunoSEQ multiplex PCR, and its TCRdb copy is limited to in-frame clones, with some not included. The data hold fewer than 50,000 clones, with around 80% observed a single time. Time point: pretreatment peripheral blood. This specimen was PBMCs, taken around atezolizumab (anti-PD-L1) treatment. The receptors derive from a man in his sixties or seventies with urothelial cancer.

V usage is TRBV29-1 and J usage is TRBJ2-1; 15 bases fit TRBD2. Germline V gives CDR1 SQVTM, CDR2 ANQGSEA. This CDR3 is built from 16 residues. V was pared by 5 bases and J by 6 bases, with 8 bases of the junction left unmatched. CDR3 sequence: CSVWTSGRASFNEQFF. The CDR3 coding sequence is TGCAGCGTTTGGACTAGCGGGAGGGCTAGTTTCAATGAGCAGTTCTTC.

This clone was counted a few times. The rearrangement links TRBV7-2 to TRBJ1-2; 8 bases line up with TRBD1. CDR1 and CDR2 from the germline V gene are SGHTA and FQGNSA. J gave up 3 bases and V 5 bases, and 5 bases lay outside the gene matches. The CDR3 has 14 residues. The CDR3 sequence is CASSPPDRDYGYTF. The CDR3 DNA reads as TGTGCCAGCAGCCCCCCGGACAGGGACTATGGCTACACCTTC.

The J gene is TRBJ2-1, the V gene TRBV5-1, with 10 nucleotides matching TRBD2. This CDR3 comprises 16 residues. J was trimmed by 7 bases and V by 0 bases; bases with no gene match: 7. Germline V gene data show CDR1 as SGHRS and CDR2 as YFSETQ. CDR3 sequence reads: CASSLEASGSWNEQFF. In nucleotides, the CDR3 is TGCGCCAGCAGCTTGGAGGCTAGCGGGAGTTGGAATGAGCAGTTCTTC.

The chain uses TRBV6-1 and TRBJ1-3; D is possibly TRBD1 (6 bases). This CDR3 is 15 amino acids long. Between the trimmed V and J ends, which lost 7 bases and 1 base, there was a span of 14 bases. The germline gives CDR1 MNHNS, CDR2 SASEGT. CDR3 coding DNA: TGTGCCAGCAACCTAGGAGGACAGTCTGGAAACACCATATATTTT. Translation: CASNLGGQSGNTIYF.

The V call is TRBV6-1, the J call TRBJ1-2; D unresolved. This CDR3 has 12 residues. With 5 bases removed from V and 6 bases from J, the gap between germline ends came to 10 bases. Germline assignment: CDR1 MNHNS and CDR2 SASEGT. CDR3 nucleotide sequence: TGTGCCAGCAGTCGACTCCTGAATGGCTACACCTTC. It is translated as CASSRLLNGYTF.

This sequence joins TRBV5-1 and TRBJ2-7; TRBD1 matches at 8 bases. Germline lookup yields CDR1 SGHRS and CDR2 YFSETQ. CDR3 length: 17 amino acids. V gave up 1 base and J gave up 4 bases; unmatched junction bases: 13. The CDR3 DNA reads TGCGCCAGCAGCTTGTTGGCTTTAGGCCAGGGGGCATACGAGCAGTACTTC. It is translated as CASSLLALGQGAYEQYF. Full variable domain (remainder filled in from reference TRBV5-1 and TRBJ2-7): KAGVTQTPRYLIKTRGQQVTLSCSPISGHRSVSWYQQTPGQGLQFLFEYFSETQRNKGNFPGRFSGRQFSNSRSEMNVSTLELGDSALYLCASSLLALGQGAYEQYFGPGTRLTVT.

This clone has only one observation. The V call is TRBV5-6, the J call TRBJ2-3; 7 bases match TRBD2. CDR1 and CDR2 from the germline V gene are SGHDT and YYEEEE. This CDR3 spans 17 amino acids. Losses at the gene ends were 0 bases for V and 1 base for J; bases not matched to a gene: 8. Written as DNA, the CDR3 is TGTGCCAGCAGCTTGGCCGGCACTGGGGGGGGCACAGATACGCAGTATTTT. Translating it yields CASSLAGTGGGTDTQYF.

This rearrangement joins TRBV25-1 to TRBJ2-2; 9 positions match TRBD2. This CDR3 contains 15 residues. From germline, CDR1 is MGHDK and CDR2 SYGVNS. With 5 bases clipped from V and 7 bases from J, the junction kept 8 bases outside the gene matches. CDR3 DNA sequence: TGTGCCAGCAGTAAGTCTAGCGGGGACGTCGGGGAGCTGTTTTTT. Translated, it gives CASSKSSGDVGELFF.

The chain couples TRBV7-3 to TRBJ2-2; TRBD2 might be the D (6 bases). The CDR3 is 15 amino acids. CDR1 and CDR2 (germline): SGHTA, FQGTGA. Trimming left V 4 bases short and J 7 bases short, with 16 bases between. CDR3 region: CASSSYGLSGGELFF. As DNA, the CDR3 is TGTGCCAGCAGCTCCTACGGACTATCGGGCGGGGAGCTGTTTTTT.

The chain employs TRBV5-6 and TRBJ1-1; a weak D match, TRBD1 (5 bases). Trimming cost V 1 base and J 4 bases, with 14 bases left between them. Germline V gene lookup returns CDR1 SGHDT and CDR2 YYEEEE. The CDR3 runs to 15 residues. Here the CDR3 DNA reads TGTGCCAGCAGCTTGACTGTAGGGGTGAGCACTGAAGCTTTCTTT. Its protein product is CASSLTVGVSTEAFF.

This rearrangement joins TRBV7-9 to TRBJ2-7; 7 positions match TRBD1. Germline assignment: CDR1 SEHNR and CDR2 FQNEAQ (reference sequence). The CDR3 is made up of 13 amino acids. V shed 1 base, J shed 3 bases, and the junction held 0 bases outside the gene matches. CDR3 DNA sequence: TGTGCCAGCAGCTTAGGGGACAGCTACGAGCAGTACTTC. It codes for CASSLGDSYEQYF.

The gene calls are TRBV7-3 and TRBJ1-2; D might be TRBD1 (6 bases). Trimming cost V 1 base and J 3 bases, with 6 bases left between them. There are 13 residues in the CDR3. From germline, CDR1 is SGHTA and CDR2 FQGTGA. This CDR3 is CASSLNRDYGYTF. The CDR3 bases are TGTGCCAGCAGCTTAAACAGGGACTATGGCTACACCTTC.

The chain has TRBV7-8 and TRBJ1-2; D not resolved. V was clipped by 5 bases and J by 6 bases, with 22 bases between them. The CDR3 contains 16 residues. CDR1 is SGHVS and CDR2 is FQNEAQ in the germline V gene. DNA for the CDR3: TGTGCCAGCAGCCCCCAAATGTACAGCGGGAGCGATGGCTACACCTTC. Translation: CASSPQMYSGSDGYTF.

This clone has just one count. CDR3 sequence: CASSRDRVGDTEAFF. The CDR3 region has the DNA TGCGCCAGCAGCCGGGACAGGGTGGGGGACACTGAAGCTTTCTTT. The chain is built from TRBV5-1 and TRBJ1-1, with TRBD1 identical over 9 bases. V shed 4 bases and J 3 bases; nucleotides not matched to a gene: 7. The CDR3 has 15 residues. The germline CDR1 and CDR2 sequences are SGHRS and YFSETQ.

The chain uses TRBV9 and TRBJ2-5; TRBD2 agrees at 7 bases. Germline lookup yields CDR1 SGDLS and CDR2 YYNGEE. After removal of 4 bases from V and 4 bases from J, the junction contained 10 bases not matched to a gene. This CDR3 is built from 15 residues. CDR3 region: CASSHQGLVGETQYF. The CDR3 DNA reads as TGTGCCAGCAGCCATCAAGGACTAGTAGGAGAGACCCAGTACTTC.

This chain links TRBV6-1 with TRBJ1-4; a possible D gene is TRBD1 (5 bases). This CDR3 has 14 residues. The V and J ends lost 3 bases and 7 bases respectively, with 12 bases between them. CDR1 and CDR2 (germline): MNHNS, SASEGT. The CDR3 DNA is TGTGCCAGCAGTGAGGGGCTTTGGGGTGAAAAACTGTTTTTT. The encoded protein is CASSEGLWGEKLFF.

A few counts support this clone. This chain connects TRBV5-6 to TRBJ1-2; possibly TRBD1 for D (5 bases). The CDR3 has 14 amino acids. CDR1 and CDR2 (germline): SGHDT, YYEEEE. The V end was cut by 4 bases, the J end by 4 bases, with 14 bases between. The chain's CDR3 is CASSRRGGAYGYTF. The CDR3 DNA reads as TGTGCCAGCAGCCGGCGGGGTGGGGCCTATGGCTACACCTTC.

For the CDR3, the DNA is TGTGCCTGGAGTGTGGGCGGACTGGGGGAGCTGTTTTTT. Encoded protein: CAWSVGGLGELFF. This chain links TRBV30 with TRBJ2-2; maybe TRBD2 (5 bases). Germline assignment: CDR1 GTSNPN and CDR2 SVGIG (reference sequence). This CDR3 comprises 13 residues. The ends were cut back, 0 bases at V and 8 bases at J, with 10 bases in the middle.

This clone was seen only a few times. The chain has TRBV28 and TRBJ2-7; weak D call: TRBD1 (5 bases). Germline V lookup: CDR1 MDHEN, CDR2 SYDVKM. The CDR3 sequence is 18 residues long. Trimming took off 5 bases at V and 2 bases at J, with 25 bases between the two ends. The CDR3 DNA reads TGTGCCAGCAGTGACGACTCTTCAGGGTCCCCCATGGCCTACGAGCAGTACTTC. Translating it yields CASSDDSSGSPMAYEQYF.

This chain connects TRBV4-1 to TRBJ1-5; 8 positions agree with TRBD1. The V gene's germline CDR1 is MGHRA and CDR2 YSYEKL. This CDR3 has 16 residues. Unmatched junction bases numbered 8, after V lost 1 base and J lost 6 bases. The CDR3 here is CASSQGRAGGFQPQHF. As DNA, the CDR3 is TGCGCCAGCAGCCAAGGAAGGGCAGGGGGCTTTCAGCCCCAGCATTTT.

This sequence joins TRBV4-3 and TRBJ2-1, with a possible D match to TRBD2 (6 bases). Trimming stripped 0 bases from V and 0 bases from J, with 21 bases between. This CDR3 comprises 20 residues. Germline-derived CDR1 and CDR2 are LGHNA and YSLEER. The CDR3 coding sequence is TGCGCCAGCAGCCAAGATCTCGCGGAGGGGATGATTAGCTCCTACAATGAGCAGTTCTTC. Protein product: CASSQDLAEGMISSYNEQFF.

The chain employs TRBV18 and TRBJ1-1; 11 bases match TRBD1. The CDR3 totals 18 residues. Germline V lookup: CDR1 KGHSH, CDR2 LQKENI. V lost 0 bases to trimming and J lost 4 bases; unmatched junction nucleotides: 10. The CDR3 reads CASSPPGTGGASGTEAFF. CDR3 coding DNA: TGTGCCAGCTCACCACCGGGGACAGGGGGAGCTTCAGGCACTGAAGCTTTCTTT.

The chain uses TRBV7-2 and TRBJ2-3; TRBD1 matches 7 bases. The V segment lost 5 bases and the J segment 6 bases; nucleotides outside the gene matches: 8. CDR3 length: 14 residues. Per germline, CDR1 SGHTA and CDR2 FQGNSA. The CDR3 sequence is CASSIERGRDTQYF. CDR3 DNA: TGTGCCAGCAGCATTGAGAGGGGGCGGGATACGCAGTATTTT.

As to this clone: This specimen includes other DNA sequences encoding the same CDR3. This rearrangement joins TRBV2 to TRBJ2-1; 8 bases align to TRBD1. The germline V gene has CDR1 SNHLY and CDR2 FYNNEI. J was trimmed by 4 bases and V by 5 bases; bases with no gene match: 4. This CDR3 region has 14 residues. CDR3 bases: TGTGCCAGCAGTTCGGACAGGGCTTACAATGAGCAGTTCTTC. Translating gives CASSSDRAYNEQFF.

This chain joins TRBV6-5 and TRBJ2-3, with D perhaps TRBD2 (7 bases). Trimming removed 6 bases from V and 5 bases from J, with 15 bases in between. Germline V gene data show CDR1 as MNHEY and CDR2 as SVGAGI. This CDR3 is built from 14 residues. The CDR3 protein is CASSARRGGDTQYF. In nucleotides, the CDR3 is TGTGCCAGCAGCGCCAGGAGGGGGGGAGATACGCAGTATTTT.

V and J are TRBV4-2 and TRBJ1-2, with TRBD1 as a possible D gene (5 bases). CDR3 size: 16 residues. Trimming removed 1 base from V and 4 bases from J, with 16 bases in between. CDR1 and CDR2 (germline): LGHNA, YNFKEQ. In DNA form, the CDR3 reads TGTGCCAGCAGCCAAGGGCTAGGGGTGAGCGCCTATGGCTACACCTTC. This sequence encodes CASSQGLGVSAYGYTF.